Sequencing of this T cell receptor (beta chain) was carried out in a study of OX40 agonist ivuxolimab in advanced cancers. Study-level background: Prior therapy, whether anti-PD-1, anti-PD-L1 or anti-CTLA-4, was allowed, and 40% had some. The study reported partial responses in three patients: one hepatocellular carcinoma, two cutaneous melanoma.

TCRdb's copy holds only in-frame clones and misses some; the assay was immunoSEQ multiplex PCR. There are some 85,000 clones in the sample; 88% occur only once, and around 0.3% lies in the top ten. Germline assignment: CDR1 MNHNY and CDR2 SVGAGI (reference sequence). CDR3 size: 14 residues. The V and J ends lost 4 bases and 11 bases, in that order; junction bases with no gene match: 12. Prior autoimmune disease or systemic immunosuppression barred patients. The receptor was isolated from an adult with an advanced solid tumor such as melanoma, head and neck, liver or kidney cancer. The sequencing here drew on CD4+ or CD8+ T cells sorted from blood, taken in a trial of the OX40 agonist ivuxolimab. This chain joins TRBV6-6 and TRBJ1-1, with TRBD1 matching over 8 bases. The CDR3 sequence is CASSFRRQGAPAFF. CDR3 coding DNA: TGTGCCAGCAGTTTTAGAAGGCAGGGGGCGCCGGCTTTCTTT.